One sample yielded the 19 T cell receptor beta chains listed below, sequenced in a study of a mutant IDH1 vaccine in newly diagnosed glioma. Time point denoted: week 23, last vaccination. All doses held 300 ug of mutant IDH1 20-mer peptide, with topical imiquimod. Libraries were prepared by immunoSEQ multiplex PCR; TCRdb keeps only in-frame clonotypes and omits some of them. The sample carries around 56,000 clones, about 81% recorded once. No antigen has been assigned to these receptors. The source material was PBMCs, sampled from a glioma patient whose treatment included an IDH1 peptide vaccine. The receptors come from a woman between 40 and 50 years old with glioma. Some clones in this sample may be carry-over from other donors' samples.

This chain joins TRBV7-9 and TRBJ1-1; D is ambiguous. The CDR3 is 12 amino acids. V was shortened by 5 bases and J by 10 bases, with 14 bases between the two germline ends. The germline CDR1 and CDR2 sequences are SEHNR and FQNEAQ (reference sequence). CDR3 coding DNA: TGTGCCAGCAGCCTCGATGACCCTGGAGCTTTCTTT. It translates to CASSLDDPGAFF. Variable domain in full (rest from reference TRBV7-9 and TRBJ1-1): DTGVSQNPRHKITKRGQNVTFRCDPISEHNRLYWYRQTLGQGPEFLTYFQNEAQLEKSRLLSDRFSAERPKGSFSTLEIQRTEQGDSAMYLCASSLDDPGAFFGQGTRLTVV.

This chain joins TRBV10-3 and TRBJ1-1, with unresolved D. Deletions cut 5 bases from V and 3 bases from J, with 7 bases between. There are 12 residues in the CDR3. Germline-derived CDR1 and CDR2 are ENHRY and SYGVKD. CDR3 protein: CAISNGDTEAFF. The CDR3 nucleotides are TGTGCCATCAGTAATGGGGACACTGAAGCTTTCTTT.

The V call is TRBV5-6, the J call TRBJ1-1, with a weak D call TRBD1 (5 bases). This CDR3 contains 12 residues. The V gene lost 5 bases and the J gene lost 8 bases, with 13 bases spanning the gap. CDR1 and CDR2 (germline): SGHDT, YYEEEE. The CDR3 here is CASRGGLGEAFF. The CDR3, as DNA: TGTGCCAGCAGGGGGGGACTTGGGGAAGCTTTCTTT.

The gene calls are TRBV5-4 and TRBJ2-2; 13 positions agree with TRBD2. Germline CDR1 reads SGHNT; CDR2 reads YYREEE (reference sequence). The V and J ends lost 1 base and 7 bases, in that order; junction bases with no gene match: 4. The length of the CDR3 is 16 residues. CDR3 loop: CASSLKTSGGDGELFF. CDR3 coding DNA: TGTGCCAGCAGCTTGAAAACTAGCGGGGGGGACGGGGAGCTGTTTTTT.

The V gene is TRBV5-4, the J gene TRBJ2-5, with D perhaps given as TRBD1 or TRBD2 (6 bases each). With 4 bases removed from V and 5 bases from J, the gap between germline ends came to 18 bases. The germline V gene encodes CDR1 SGHNT and CDR2 YYREEE (reference sequence). This CDR3 spans 15 amino acids. In DNA, the CDR3 is TGTGCCAGCAGCGCTAAGGGGGGTTGGGCGGAGACCCAGTACTTC. As protein: CASSAKGGWAETQYF.

This chain connects TRBV18 to TRBJ2-5; TRBD2 matches at 12 bases. The CDR3 is made up of 15 amino acids. Germline trimming cut 6 bases from V and 5 bases from J; bases unmatched to any gene: 7. CDR1 and CDR2 (germline): KGHSH, LQKENI. In DNA, the CDR3 is TGTGCCAGCTCCCCCGGACTAGCGGGGCGGGAGACCCAGTACTTC. It specifies CASSPGLAGRETQYF.

The rearrangement links TRBV6-6 to TRBJ1-5; 12 bases are a match to TRBD1. In germline, CDR1 is MNHNY, CDR2 SVGAGI (reference sequence). This CDR3 region has 16 residues. V lost 5 bases and J lost 4; bases outside the gene matches: 6. The CDR3 bases are TGTGCCAGCAGTATGGGACAGGGGGCGCGTAATCAGCCCCAGCATTTT. Translation gives CASSMGQGARNQPQHF.

This clone has only one observation. This chain uses TRBV5-1 with TRBJ2-7; TRBD2 is a possible D gene (5 bases). This CDR3 has 14 amino acids. Per germline, CDR1 SGHRS and CDR2 YFSETQ. Trimming took 1 base from V and 3 from J, leaving 11 bases between them. The CDR3 nucleotides read TGCGCCAGCAGCTTGCGAGGGCCCAGCTACGAGCAGTACTTC. This translates into CASSLRGPSYEQYF.

This chain joins TRBV6-6 and TRBJ1-3; 7 bases agree with TRBD1. The CDR3 consists of 16 residues. Germline V lookup: CDR1 MNHNY, CDR2 SVGAGI (reference sequence). The ends lost 5 bases at V and 0 bases at J; junction bases unmatched: 7. The CDR3 nucleotides read TGTGCCAGCAGTCCCACAGGGGCGAGCTCTGGAAACACCATATATTTT. This codes for CASSPTGASSGNTIYF.

This sequence joins TRBV10-1 and TRBJ1-3; D perhaps matches TRBD1 (5 bases). Per germline, CDR1 WNHNN and CDR2 SYGVQD (reference sequence). The CDR3 has 15 residues. The V end was cut by 8 bases, the J end by 1 base, with 15 bases between. CDR3 coding DNA: TGCGCCAGCTCTGGATTACAGGAATCTGGAAACACCATATATTTT. This translates into CASSGLQESGNTIYF.

The V and J genes are TRBV6-6 and TRBJ2-1; D possibly corresponds to TRBD1 (6 bases). The CDR3 runs to 13 residues. The ends were cut back, 8 bases at V and 6 bases at J, with 14 bases in the middle. CDR1 MNHNY and CDR2 SVGAGI come from the germline V gene (reference sequence). The CDR3, as DNA: TGTGCCAGCGGTCGGACAGTGGGCAATGAGCAGTTCTTC. This codes for CASGRTVGNEQFF.

This chain uses TRBV6-1 with TRBJ2-7; D is uncertain. V was trimmed by 11 bases and J by 5 bases, leaving 7 bases between them. Germline CDR1 and CDR2: MNHNS and SASEGT. This CDR3 comprises 9 residues. CDR3 loop: CAGGHEQYF. In DNA form, the CDR3 reads TGTGCCGGCGGCCACGAGCAGTACTTC.

This chain uses TRBV27 with TRBJ2-5; 8 bases are a match to TRBD2. The J segment lost 3 bases and the V segment lost 4 bases, leaving 4 bases of the junction unmatched. The CDR3 covers 14 residues. Germline V gene sequence: CDR1 MNHEY, CDR2 SMNVEV (reference sequence). CDR3 amino acids: CASSSGRGEETQYF. DNA for the CDR3: TGTGCCAGCAGTTCCGGGAGGGGGGAAGAGACCCAGTACTTC.

This chain joins TRBV14 and TRBJ2-1; D call uncertain. CDR1 SGHDN and CDR2 FVKESK come from the germline V gene. There are 14 residues in the CDR3. V was cut by 0 bases and J by 5 bases, with 8 bases left in between. The chain's CDR3 is CASSQEMEHNEQFF. The CDR3 region has the DNA TGTGCCAGCAGCCAAGAGATGGAACACAATGAGCAGTTCTTC.

The rearrangement uses TRBV7-9 and TRBJ1-4; D remains unclear. V was shortened by 3 bases and J by 0 bases, with 8 bases between the two germline ends. There are 15 residues in the CDR3. The germline CDR1 and CDR2 sequences are SEHNR and FQNEAQ (reference sequence). CDR3: CASSFLTATNEKLFF. In nucleotides, the CDR3 is TGTGCCAGCAGCTTTTTAACAGCAACTAATGAAAAACTGTTTTTT.

V usage is TRBV13 and J usage is TRBJ2-7, with D possibly being TRBD1 (6 bases). With 4 bases removed from V and 0 bases from J, the gap between germline ends came to 10 bases. The CDR3 sequence is 14 residues long. CDR1 and CDR2 from the germline V gene are PRHDT and FYEKMQ (reference sequence). The CDR3, as DNA: TGTGCCAGCAGCTACGACAGGCGCTCCTACGAGCAGTACTTC. Translation: CASSYDRRSYEQYF. The whole variable domain, remainder taken from reference TRBV13 and TRBJ2-7, is AAGVIQSPRHLIKEKRETATLKCYPIPRHDTVYWYQQGPGQDPQFLISFYEKMQSDKGSIPDRFSAQQFSDYHSELNMSSLELGDSALYFCASSYDRRSYEQYFGPGTRLTVT.

The V and J genes are TRBV27 and TRBJ2-7; the D call may be TRBD1 or TRBD2 (5 bases each). CDR1 and CDR2 (germline): MNHEY, SMNVEV (reference sequence). The CDR3 spans 13 residues. The V end was cut by 2 bases, the J end by 5 bases, with 10 bases between. CDR3 in amino acids: CASSLNRGHEQYF. The CDR3 DNA reads as TGTGCCAGCAGTTTAAATCGGGGCCACGAGCAGTACTTC.

This chain links TRBV6-6 with TRBJ2-1, with D hard to call. This CDR3 comprises 11 residues. Between the trimmed V and J ends, which lost 5 bases and 9 bases, there was a span of 8 bases. Germline values: CDR1 MNHNY, CDR2 SVGAGI (reference sequence). CDR3 amino acids: CASSDLGEQFF. The CDR3 region has the DNA TGTGCCAGCAGTGACTTGGGTGAGCAGTTCTTC.

The chain is built from TRBV19 and TRBJ2-1, with D possibly matching TRBD2 (6 bases). In germline, CDR1 is LNHDA, CDR2 SQIVND (reference sequence). The CDR3 extends over 16 amino acids. Trimming stripped 6 bases from V and 0 bases from J, with 15 bases between. The CDR3 DNA is TGTGCCAGTAGCCCGTGGGGCGGGGCCTCCTACAATGAGCAGTTCTTC. As protein: CASSPWGGASYNEQFF. Combining the CDR3 with reference TRBV19 and TRBJ2-1 gives the whole variable domain DGGITQSPKYLFRKEGQNVTLSCEQNLNHDAMYWYRQDPGQGLRLIYYSQIVNDFQKGDIAEGYSVSREKKESFPLTVTSAQKNPTAFYLCASSPWGGASYNEQFFGPGTRLTVL.